These T cell receptor beta chains were read from a single sample in a study of beta chain features in type 1 diabetes. Sequenced by immunoSEQ multiplex PCR; TCRdb stores in-frame clones only, minus some. The table has under 350,000 clones, about 24% seen once. Sequencing used naive CD4+ T cells from blood. These receptors were taken from a woman in her twenties or thirties with type 1 diabetes. Both conserved end residues are part of each CDR3. The D gene is left open where the match is weak. A clone size is listed for some rows: how often the clone was seen (once, few, many), or a class if it is expanded.

>TRBV29-1|TRBJ1-2|.|.
CSGLSGEGYTF
TGCAGCGGTCTTTCAGGGGAAGGCTACACCTTC
>TRBV2|TRBJ2-7|.|TRBD1
CASNRGQGNEQYF
TGTGCCAGCAATCGGGGACAGGGGAACGAGCAGTACTTC
>TRBV15|TRBJ2-1|few|TRBD2
CATSRAGDLAAEQFF
TGTGCCACCAGCAGAGCGGGGGATCTAGCGGCTGAGCAGTTCTTC
>TRBV5-4|TRBJ2-3|few|TRBD2
CASSLGTSTDTDTQYF
TGTGCCAGCAGCTTGGGGACTAGCACAGACACAGATACGCAGTATTTT
>TRBV2|TRBJ1-1|once|.
CASRGDTNTEAFF
TGTGCCAGCAGAGGGGACACGAACACTGAAGCTTTCTTT
>TRBV18|TRBJ1-1|.|.
CASSSDSTEAFF
TGTGCCAGCTCATCCGACAGTACCGAAGCTTTCTTT
>TRBV2|TRBJ1-2|.|TRBD1
CASRPTGGRGYGYTF
TGTGCCAGCAGGCCCACAGGGGGCAGGGGCTATGGCTACACCTTC
>TRBV15|TRBJ2-5|few|.
CATSRARESGETQYF
TGTGCCACCAGCAGAGCCCGGGAGTCGGGAGAGACCCAGTACTTC
>TRBV6-5|TRBJ2-1|few|.
CATTRYNEQFF
TGTGCCACCACTAGATACAATGAGCAGTTCTTC
>TRBV28|TRBJ2-7|.|.
CASGSSDVHEQYF
TGTGCCAGCGGGTCTAGCGACGTCCACGAGCAGTACTTC
>TRBV7-8|TRBJ2-7|few|TRBD1
CASSFHQGQGFYEQYF
TGTGCCAGCAGCTTTCACCAGGGACAGGGTTTTTACGAGCAGTACTTC
>TRBV9|TRBJ1-1|.|TRBD1
CASSVEGGATTEAFF
TGTGCCAGCAGCGTAGAAGGGGGCGCGACCACTGAAGCTTTCTTT
>TRBV18|TRBJ2-1|.|.
CASSPLSTNEQFF
TGTGCCAGCTCACCACTGAGTACTAATGAGCAGTTCTTC
>TRBV4-2|TRBJ1-5|few|.
CASSQDQLAVLPQHF
TGTGCCAGCAGCCAAGATCAGTTAGCAGTCTTGCCCCAGCATTTT
>TRBV30|TRBJ2-7|few|TRBD1
CAWSESVQTGEEQYF
TGTGCCTGGAGTGAATCGGTCCAGACAGGGGAGGAGCAGTACTTC
>TRBV5-1|TRBJ1-2|few|.
CASSLDSPDYGYTF
TGCGCCAGCAGCTTGGACAGCCCGGACTATGGCTACACCTTC
>TRBV28|TRBJ2-7|.|TRBD1
CASSLPTDRSNEQYF
TGTGCCAGCAGTTTACCCACGGACAGGAGCAACGAGCAGTACTTC
>TRBV5-1|TRBJ2-7|few|.
CASSGWTSSYEQYF
TGCGCCAGCAGCGGATGGACAAGCTCCTACGAGCAGTACTTC
>TRBV23-1|TRBJ2-7|once|.
CASSQSTSWAYCSYEQYF
TGCGCCAGCAGTCAATCTACGAGTTGGGCATACTGCTCCTACGAGCAGTACTTC
>TRBV7-3|TRBJ2-3|.|.
CASRLGRTTDTQYF
TGTGCCAGCAGACTCGGACGGACTACAGATACGCAGTATTTT
>TRBV19|TRBJ2-5|few|TRBD1
CASSTSGGVEETQYF
TGTGCCAGTAGTACCTCAGGGGGCGTCGAAGAGACCCAGTACTTC
>TRBV4-1|TRBJ2-1|.|TRBD2
CASSQDGGTSGHNEQFF
TGCGCCAGCAGCCAAGATGGAGGGACTAGCGGCCACAATGAGCAGTTCTTC
>TRBV25-1|TRBJ2-1|.|TRBD2
CASSSTGTSGANEQFF
TGTGCCAGCAGTTCTACCGGGACTAGCGGGGCAAATGAGCAGTTCTTC
>TRBV5-6|TRBJ2-1|.|.
CASSEEYNEQFF
TGTGCCAGCAGCGAGGAATACAATGAGCAGTTCTTC
>TRBV6-6|TRBJ2-1|few|TRBD2
CASRSAGTSPFF
TGTGCCAGCAGAAGTGCCGGGACTAGTCCGTTCTTC
>TRBV29-1|TRBJ1-4|few|.
CSVERRGGEKLFF
TGCAGCGTTGAACGTCGGGGAGGGGAAAAACTGTTTTTT
>TRBV21-1|TRBJ2-1|.|.
CASSKYKRVYNEQFF
TGTGCCAGCAGCAAATATAAGAGAGTATACAATGAGCAGTTCTTC
>TRBV30|TRBJ2-2|.|.
CAWSPSPVWANTGELFF
TGTGCCTGGAGTCCCTCCCCGGTCTGGGCAAACACCGGGGAGCTGTTTTTT
>TRBV30|TRBJ1-1|.|.
CAGQGQPNTEAFF
TGTGCCGGACAAGGACAGCCGAACACTGAAGCTTTCTTT
>TRBV29-1|TRBJ1-2|.|TRBD1
CSAIGTALTGGYTF
TGCAGTGCTATTGGGACAGCGCTGACGGGCGGCTACACCTTC
>TRBV9|TRBJ2-2|.|.
CASSVGGHISFGELFF
TGTGCCAGCAGCGTAGGAGGGCACATCAGCTTCGGGGAGCTGTTTTTT
>TRBV14|TRBJ1-2|.|TRBD1
CASSPRTGDGYTF
TGTGCCAGCAGCCCCAGGACAGGGGATGGCTACACCTTC
>TRBV29-1|TRBJ2-7|few|TRBD2
CSVTASGGYEQYF
TGCAGCGTAACGGCTAGCGGGGGATACGAGCAGTACTTC
>TRBV6-1|TRBJ1-1|few|.
CASTVNTEAFF
TGTGCCAGCACAGTGAACACTGAAGCTTTCTTT
>TRBV11-2|TRBJ2-7|.|.
CASSSTSAGAYEQYF
TGTGCCAGCAGCTCGACCTCGGCAGGGGCCTACGAGCAGTACTTC
>TRBV5-4|TRBJ2-1|.|TRBD2
CASSRTGTSAYNEQFF
TGTGCCAGCAGCCGGACCGGGACTAGCGCGTACAATGAGCAGTTCTTC
>TRBV19|TRBJ2-7|few|.
CASSPGYTKGEQYF
TGTGCCAGTAGCCCAGGCTATACGAAGGGGGAGCAGTACTTC
>TRBV7-2|TRBJ1-5|.|TRBD1
CASSLVGTDNQPQHF
TGTGCCAGCAGCTTAGTCGGGACAGATAATCAGCCCCAGCATTTT
>TRBV7-6|TRBJ2-5|.|TRBD2
CASRSSGVQETQYF
TGTGCCAGCAGATCTAGCGGTGTCCAAGAGACCCAGTACTTC
>TRBV5-4|TRBJ2-7|.|.
CASSYGVNYEQYF
TGTGCCAGCAGCTACGGGGTTAACTACGAGCAGTACTTC
>TRBV9|TRBJ2-1|few|TRBD2
CASSVGTSGYNEQFF
TGTGCCAGCAGCGTAGGGACTAGCGGATACAATGAGCAGTTCTTC
>TRBV9|TRBJ2-5|.|.
CASSVLPGKETQYF
TGTGCCAGCAGCGTATTGCCCGGGAAAGAGACCCAGTACTTC